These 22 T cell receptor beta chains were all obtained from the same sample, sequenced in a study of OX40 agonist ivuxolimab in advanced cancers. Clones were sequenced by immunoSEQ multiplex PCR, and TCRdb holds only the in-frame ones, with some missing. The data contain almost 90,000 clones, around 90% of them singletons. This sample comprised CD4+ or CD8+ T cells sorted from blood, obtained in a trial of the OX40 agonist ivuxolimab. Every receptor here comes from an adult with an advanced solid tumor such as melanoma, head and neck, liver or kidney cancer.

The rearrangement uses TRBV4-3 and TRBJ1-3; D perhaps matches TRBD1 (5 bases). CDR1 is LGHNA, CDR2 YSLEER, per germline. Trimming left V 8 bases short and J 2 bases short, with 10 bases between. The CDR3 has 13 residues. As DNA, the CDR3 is TGCGCCAGCTCGGGGGGAGCTGGAAACACCATATATTTT. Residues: CASSGGAGNTIYF.

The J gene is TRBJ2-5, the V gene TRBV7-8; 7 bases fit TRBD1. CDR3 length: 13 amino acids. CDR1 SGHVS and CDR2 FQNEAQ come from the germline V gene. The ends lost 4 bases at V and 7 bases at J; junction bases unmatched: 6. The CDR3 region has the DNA TGTGCCAGCAGCTCACAGGGGCCGGGGACCCAGTACTTC. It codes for CASSSQGPGTQYF.

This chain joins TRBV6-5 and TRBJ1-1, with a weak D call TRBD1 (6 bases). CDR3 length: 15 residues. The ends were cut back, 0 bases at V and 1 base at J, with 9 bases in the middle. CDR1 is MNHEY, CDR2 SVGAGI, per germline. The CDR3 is CASSYSGATNTEAFF. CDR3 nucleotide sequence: TGTGCCAGCAGTTACTCGGGGGCCACGAACACTGAAGCTTTCTTT.

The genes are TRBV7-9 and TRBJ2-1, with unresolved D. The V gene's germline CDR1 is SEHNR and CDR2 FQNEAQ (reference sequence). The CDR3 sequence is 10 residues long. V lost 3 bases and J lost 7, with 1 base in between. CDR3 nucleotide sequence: TGTGCCAGCAGCTTTAATGAGCAGTTCTTC. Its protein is CASSFNEQFF.

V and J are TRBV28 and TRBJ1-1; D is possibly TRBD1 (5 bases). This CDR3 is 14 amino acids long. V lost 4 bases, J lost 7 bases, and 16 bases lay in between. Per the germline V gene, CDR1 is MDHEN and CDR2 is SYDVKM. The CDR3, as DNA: TGTGCCAGCAGTTCCGGACAAGGCCAGCGTGAAGCTTTCTTT. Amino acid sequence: CASSSGQGQREAFF.

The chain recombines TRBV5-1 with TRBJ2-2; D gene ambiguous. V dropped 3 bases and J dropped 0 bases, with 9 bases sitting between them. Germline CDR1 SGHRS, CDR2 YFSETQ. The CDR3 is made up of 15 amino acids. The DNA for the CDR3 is TGCGCCAGCAGCTCCCGGGTCCCGAACACCGGGGAGCTGTTTTTT. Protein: CASSSRVPNTGELFF.

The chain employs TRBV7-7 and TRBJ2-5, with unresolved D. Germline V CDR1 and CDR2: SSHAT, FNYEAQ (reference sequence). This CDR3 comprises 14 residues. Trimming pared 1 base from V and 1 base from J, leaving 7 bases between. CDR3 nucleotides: TGTGCCAGCAGCTTAGGGGCAGCCCAAGAGACCCAGTACTTC. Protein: CASSLGAAQETQYF.

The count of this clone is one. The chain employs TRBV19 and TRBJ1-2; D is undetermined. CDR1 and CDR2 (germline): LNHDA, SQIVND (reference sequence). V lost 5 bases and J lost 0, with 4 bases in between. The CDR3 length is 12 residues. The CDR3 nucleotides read TGTGCCAGTAGTGCGGCTAACTATGGCTACACCTTC. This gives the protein CASSAANYGYTF.

Written as DNA, the CDR3 is TGCGCCAGCAGCGTAGGGACAGGGGGTTACAATCAGCCCCAGCATTTT. It is translated as CASSVGTGGYNQPQHF. This sequence joins TRBV4-1 and TRBJ1-5; TRBD1 aligns across 11 bases. The CDR3 is 16 amino acids. J gave up 3 bases and V 5 bases, and 6 bases lay outside the gene matches. CDR1 and CDR2 from the germline V gene are MGHRA and YSYEKL.

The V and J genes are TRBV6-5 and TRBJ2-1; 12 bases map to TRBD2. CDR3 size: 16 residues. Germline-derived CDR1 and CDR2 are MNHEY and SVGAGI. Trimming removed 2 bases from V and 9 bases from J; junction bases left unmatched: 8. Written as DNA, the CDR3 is TGTGCCAGCAGTTACACAAGGACTAGCGGGATTGCTGAGCAGTTCTTC. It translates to CASSYTRTSGIAEQFF.

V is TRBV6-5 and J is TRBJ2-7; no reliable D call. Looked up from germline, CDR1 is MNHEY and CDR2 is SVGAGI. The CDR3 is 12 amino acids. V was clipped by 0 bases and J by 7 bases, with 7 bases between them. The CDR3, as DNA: TGTGCCAGCAGTTACTCGCTGGTTGAGCAGTACTTC. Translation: CASSYSLVEQYF.

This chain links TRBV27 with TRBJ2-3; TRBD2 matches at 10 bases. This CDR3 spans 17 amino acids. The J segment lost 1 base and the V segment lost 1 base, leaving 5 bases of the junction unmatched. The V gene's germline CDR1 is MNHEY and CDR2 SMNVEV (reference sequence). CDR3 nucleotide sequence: TGTGCCAGCAGTTTATTCCAAGCGGGAGGGCGCACAGATACGCAGTATTTT. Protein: CASSLFQAGGRTDTQYF.

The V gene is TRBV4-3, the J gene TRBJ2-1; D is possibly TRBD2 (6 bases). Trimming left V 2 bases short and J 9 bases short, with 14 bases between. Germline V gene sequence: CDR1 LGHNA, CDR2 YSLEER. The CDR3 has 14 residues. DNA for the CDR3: TGCGCCAGCAGCCAAAATGAAGGGAGGACTGAGCAGTTCTTC. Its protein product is CASSQNEGRTEQFF.

CDR3 amino acids: CASSLAGAYEQYF. In DNA form, the CDR3 reads TGTGCCAGCAGTTTAGCGGGCGCCTACGAGCAGTACTTC. V is TRBV28 and J is TRBJ2-7; tentative D call: TRBD2 (5 bases). Germline CDR1 MDHEN, CDR2 SYDVKM. CDR3 size: 13 residues. The V end lost 2 bases, the J end lost 2 bases, and 7 bases lay between the germline ends.

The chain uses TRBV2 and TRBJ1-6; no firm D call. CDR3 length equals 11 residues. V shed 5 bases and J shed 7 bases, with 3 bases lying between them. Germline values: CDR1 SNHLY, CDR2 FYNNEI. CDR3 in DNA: TGTGCCAGCAGTTCAAATTCACCCCTCCACTTT. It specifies CASSSNSPLHF. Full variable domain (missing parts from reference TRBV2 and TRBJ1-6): EPEVTQTPSHQVTQMGQEVILRCVPISNHLYFYWYRQILGQKVEFLVSFYNNEISEKSEIFDDQFSVERPDGSNFTLKIRSTKLEDSAMYFCASSSNSPLHFGNGTRLTVT.

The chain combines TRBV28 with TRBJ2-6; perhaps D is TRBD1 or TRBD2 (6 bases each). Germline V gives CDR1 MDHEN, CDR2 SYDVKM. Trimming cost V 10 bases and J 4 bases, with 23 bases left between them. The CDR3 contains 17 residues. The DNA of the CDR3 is TGTGCCACGCGCCCCGGGGGCCCCCCGGTCGGGGCCAACGTCCTGACTTTC. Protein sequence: CATRPGGPPVGANVLTF.

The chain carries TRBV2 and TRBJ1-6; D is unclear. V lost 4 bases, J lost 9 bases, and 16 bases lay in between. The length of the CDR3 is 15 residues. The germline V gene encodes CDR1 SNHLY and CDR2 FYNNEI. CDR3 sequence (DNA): TGTGCCAGCAGTGGAGAGGTCGCGCCTGGTTCACCCCTCCACTTT. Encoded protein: CASSGEVAPGSPLHF.

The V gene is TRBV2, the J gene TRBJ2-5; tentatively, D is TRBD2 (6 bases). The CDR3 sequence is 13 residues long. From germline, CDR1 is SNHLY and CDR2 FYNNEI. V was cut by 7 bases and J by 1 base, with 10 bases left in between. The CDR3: CASTGEAQETQYF. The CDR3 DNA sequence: TGTGCCAGCACCGGGGAGGCCCAAGAGACCCAGTACTTC.

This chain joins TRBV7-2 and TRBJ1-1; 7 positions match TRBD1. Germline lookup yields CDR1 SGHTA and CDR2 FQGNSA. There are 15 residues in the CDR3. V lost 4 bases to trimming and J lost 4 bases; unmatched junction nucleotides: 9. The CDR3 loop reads CASSSRQGRGTEAFF. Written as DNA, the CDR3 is TGTGCCAGCAGCTCCCGACAGGGACGGGGCACTGAAGCTTTCTTT.

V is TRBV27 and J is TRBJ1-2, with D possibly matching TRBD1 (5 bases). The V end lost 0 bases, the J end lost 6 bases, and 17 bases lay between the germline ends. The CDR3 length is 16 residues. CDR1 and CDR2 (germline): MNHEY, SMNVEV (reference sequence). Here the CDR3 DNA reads TGTGCCAGCAGTTTATCGAGAGCCTCCGGGACCGATGGCTACACCTTC. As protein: CASSLSRASGTDGYTF.

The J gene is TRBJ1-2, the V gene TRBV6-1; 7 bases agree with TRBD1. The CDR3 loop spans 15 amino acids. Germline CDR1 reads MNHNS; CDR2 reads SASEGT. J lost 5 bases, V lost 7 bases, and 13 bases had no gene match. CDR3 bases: TGTGCCAGCATCCTAAGTCGGGGGACAGCATATGGCTACACCTTC. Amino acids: CASILSRGTAYGYTF.

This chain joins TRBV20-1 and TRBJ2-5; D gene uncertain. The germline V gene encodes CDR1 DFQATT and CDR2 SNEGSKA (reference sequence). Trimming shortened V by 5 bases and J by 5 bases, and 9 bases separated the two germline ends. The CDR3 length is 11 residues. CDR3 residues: CSALFSETQYF. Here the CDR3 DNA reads TGCAGTGCTCTTTTTTCGGAGACCCAGTACTTC.